The 6 T cell receptor beta chains below come from one sample, sequenced in a study of shared clonotypes between healthy human individuals (dated by TCRdb to 2018 to 2020). CD8 naive samples consisted of CD45RO-negative cells that were positively selected for CCR7, yielding a CD45RA+CCR7+ population without TemRA cells. Receptor amplification or capture employed the immunoSEQ multiplex PCR assay. Entries here come from immuneACCESS through TCRdb and include only in-frame sequences with V and J called. Some clones fail to appear in such tables; in the studies checked, an unresolved V gene covers under half of the shortfall, and the cause of the remainder is unknown. In all, the sample holds 2 million to 2.5 million clones, and under 95% of those were seen once. The ten largest clones add up to around 1.7% of the sample. The sequenced material came from naive CD8+ T cells from PBMCs. The cell subset or site label on this specimen signifies: CD45RA+CCR7+. The receptors stem from a man between 18 and 29 years old in good health. Some clones in this sample may be carry-over from other donors' samples.

J is TRBJ2-2 and V is TRBV7-9; 7 bases match TRBD2. CDR3 length equals 15 residues. V gave up 5 bases and J gave up 7 bases; unmatched junction bases: 10. Looked up from germline, CDR1 is SEHNR and CDR2 is FQNEAQ (reference sequence). The CDR3 nucleotides are TGTGCCAGCAGCGAGGCGGGAGTAGGGGTCGGGGAGCTGTTTTTT. It codes for CASSEAGVGVGELFF. Drawing the rest from reference TRBV7-9 and TRBJ2-2, the complete variable domain is DTGVSQNPRHKITKRGQNVTFRCDPISEHNRLYWYRQTLGQGPEFLTYFQNEAQLEKSRLLSDRFSAERPKGSFSTLEIQRTEQGDSAMYLCASSEAGVGVGELFFGEGSRLTVL.

The chain combines TRBV7-3 with TRBJ2-5, with no clear D. This CDR3 has 17 amino acids. The germline V and J ends were trimmed by 6 bases and 5 bases, with 25 bases remaining between them. CDR1 and CDR2 (germline): SGHTA, FQGTGA. The CDR3 sequence: CASSLPPRVWNSETQYF. The CDR3 DNA reads TGTGCCAGCAGTCTCCCGCCAAGGGTATGGAATTCGGAGACCCAGTACTTC.

V and J are TRBV7-3 and TRBJ2-3, with D tentatively TRBD1 (5 bases). The CDR3 has 14 residues. Deletions cut 2 bases from V and 5 bases from J, with 11 bases between. The germline gives CDR1 SGHTA, CDR2 FQGTGA. The CDR3 spells CASSLDRGEDTQYF. CDR3 coding DNA: TGTGCCAGCAGCTTAGATAGGGGTGAAGATACGCAGTATTTT. The full variable domain, with the rest looked up from reference TRBV7-3 and TRBJ2-3, is GAGVSQTPSNKVTEKGKYVELRCDPISGHTALYWYRQSLGQGPEFLIYFQGTGAADDSGLPNDRFFAVRPEGSVSTLKIQRTERGDSAVYLCASSLDRGEDTQYFGPGTRLTVL.

The count of this clone is one. The rearrangement joins TRBV28 to TRBJ2-5, with D possibly called TRBD1 or TRBD2 (7 bases each). Per germline, CDR1 MDHEN and CDR2 SYDVKM. V gave up 8 bases and J gave up 6 bases, with 16 bases separating them. CDR3 length: 13 residues. CDR3: CASRPRGGKTQYF. The CDR3 region has the DNA TGTGCCAGCCGACCCAGGGGGGGGAAGACCCAGTACTTC.

The V gene is TRBV28, the J gene TRBJ2-7, with D perhaps TRBD2 (5 bases). This CDR3 has 17 residues. V shed 5 bases and J shed 3 bases, with 23 bases lying between them. Germline lookup yields CDR1 MDHEN and CDR2 SYDVKM. CDR3 nucleotides: TGTGCCAGCAGTCCATTCAGCGCGAGCGGAGCTCGCTACGAGCAGTACTTC. This gives the protein CASSPFSASGARYEQYF.

The gene calls are TRBV7-8 and TRBJ2-3; D possibly corresponds to TRBD1 (6 bases). The CDR3 has 17 residues. V was cut by 1 base and J by 3 bases, with 17 bases left in between. The germline V gene has CDR1 SGHVS and CDR2 FQNEAQ. CDR3 sequence (DNA): TGTGCCAGCAGCTTAGGGACCAGGGGACATTTTACAGATACGCAGTATTTT. Amino acid sequence: CASSLGTRGHFTDTQYF.